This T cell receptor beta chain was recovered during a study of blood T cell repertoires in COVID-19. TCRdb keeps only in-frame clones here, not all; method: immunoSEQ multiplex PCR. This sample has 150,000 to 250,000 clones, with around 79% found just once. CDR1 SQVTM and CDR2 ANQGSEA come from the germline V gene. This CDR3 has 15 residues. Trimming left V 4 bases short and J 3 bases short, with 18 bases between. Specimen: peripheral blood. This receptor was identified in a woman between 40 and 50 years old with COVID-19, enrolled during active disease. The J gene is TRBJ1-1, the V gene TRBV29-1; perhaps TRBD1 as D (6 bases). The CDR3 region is CSVALQGVGDTEAFF. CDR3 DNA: TGCAGCGTTGCCCTACAGGGTGTTGGGGACACTGAAGCTTTCTTT.